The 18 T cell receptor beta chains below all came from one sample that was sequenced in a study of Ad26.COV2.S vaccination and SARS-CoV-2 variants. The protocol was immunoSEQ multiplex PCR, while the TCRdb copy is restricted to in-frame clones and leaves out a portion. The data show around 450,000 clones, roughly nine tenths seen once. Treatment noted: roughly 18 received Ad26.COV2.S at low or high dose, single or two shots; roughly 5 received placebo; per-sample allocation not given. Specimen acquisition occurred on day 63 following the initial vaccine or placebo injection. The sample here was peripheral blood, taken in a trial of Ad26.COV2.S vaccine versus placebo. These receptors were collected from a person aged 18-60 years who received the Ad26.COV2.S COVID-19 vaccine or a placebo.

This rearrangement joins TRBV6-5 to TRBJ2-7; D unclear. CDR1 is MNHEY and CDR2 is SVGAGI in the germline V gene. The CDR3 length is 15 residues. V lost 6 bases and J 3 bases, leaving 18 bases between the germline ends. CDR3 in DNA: TGTGCCAGCAGCCAACTACCCGGTTCGGGCTACGAGCAGTACTTC. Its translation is CASSQLPGSGYEQYF.

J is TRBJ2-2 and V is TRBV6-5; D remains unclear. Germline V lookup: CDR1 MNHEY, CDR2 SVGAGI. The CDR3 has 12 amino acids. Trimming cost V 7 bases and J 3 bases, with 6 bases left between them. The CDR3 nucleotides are TGTGCCAGCACCAAGGACACCGGGGAGCTGTTTTTT. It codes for CASTKDTGELFF.

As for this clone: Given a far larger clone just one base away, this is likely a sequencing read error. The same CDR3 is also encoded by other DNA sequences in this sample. The CDR3, as DNA: TGTGCCAGCAGCTCCCCCTACGAGCAGTACTTC. Translating it yields CASSSPYEQYF. The rearrangement joins TRBV28 to TRBJ2-7; D is unresolved. The V gene's germline CDR1 is MDHEN and CDR2 SYDVKM. The CDR3 is 11 residues long. Trimming left V 6 bases short and J 2 bases short, with 5 bases between.

CDR3 in DNA: TGTGCCACCAGCGTCGACAGGCGGGACGGGCCCCAGCATTTT. It specifies CATSVDRRDGPQHF. The J gene is TRBJ1-5, the V gene TRBV15; tentative D call: TRBD1 (6 bases). Germline V gives CDR1 LNHNV, CDR2 YYDKDF (reference sequence). Trimming cost V 5 bases and J 9 bases, with 17 bases left between them. The CDR3 length is 14 residues. Complete variable domain (other parts from reference TRBV15 and TRBJ1-5): DAMVIQNPRYQVTQFGKPVTLSCSQTLNHNVMYWYQQKSSQAPKLLFHYYDKDFNNEADTPDNFQSRRPNTSFCFLDIRSPGLGDTAMYLCATSVDRRDGPQHFGDGTRLSIL.

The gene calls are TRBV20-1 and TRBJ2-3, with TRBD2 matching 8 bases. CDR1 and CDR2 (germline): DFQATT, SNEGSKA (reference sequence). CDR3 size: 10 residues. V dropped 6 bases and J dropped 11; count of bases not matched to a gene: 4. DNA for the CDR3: TGCAGTGCGACGACTAGCGAGCAGTATTTT. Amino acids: CSATTSEQYF.

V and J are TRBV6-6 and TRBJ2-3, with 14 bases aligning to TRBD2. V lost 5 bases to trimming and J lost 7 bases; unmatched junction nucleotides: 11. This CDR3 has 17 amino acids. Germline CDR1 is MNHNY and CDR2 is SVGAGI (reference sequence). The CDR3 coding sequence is TGTGCCAGCAGTCCCCTTTCGCGGACTAGCGGGAGGAATACGCAGTATTTT. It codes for CASSPLSRTSGRNTQYF.

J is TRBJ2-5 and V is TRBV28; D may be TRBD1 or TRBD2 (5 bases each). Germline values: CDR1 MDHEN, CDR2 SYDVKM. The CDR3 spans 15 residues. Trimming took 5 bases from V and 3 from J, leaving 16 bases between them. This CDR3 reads CASSPWGIAEETQYF. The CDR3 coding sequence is TGTGCCAGCAGTCCATGGGGGATAGCAGAAGAGACCCAGTACTTC.

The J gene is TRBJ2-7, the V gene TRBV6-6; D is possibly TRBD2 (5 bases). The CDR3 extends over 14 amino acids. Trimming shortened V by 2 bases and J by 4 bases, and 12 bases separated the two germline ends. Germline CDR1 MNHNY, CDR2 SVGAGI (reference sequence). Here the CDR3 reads CASSYGKGGYEQYF. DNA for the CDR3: TGTGCCAGCAGTTACGGGAAGGGCGGGTACGAGCAGTACTTC.

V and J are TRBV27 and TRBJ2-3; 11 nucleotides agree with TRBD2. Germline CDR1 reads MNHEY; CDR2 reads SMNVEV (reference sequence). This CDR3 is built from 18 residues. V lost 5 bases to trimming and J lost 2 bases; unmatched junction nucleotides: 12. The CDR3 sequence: CASSLRTSGQSITDTQYF. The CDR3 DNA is TGTGCCAGCAGTCTCAGGACTAGCGGGCAATCCATCACAGATACGCAGTATTTT.

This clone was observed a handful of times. The CDR3 reads CSVAGLAGTTDTQYF. CDR3 nucleotide sequence: TGCAGCGTTGCCGGACTAGCGGGAACTACAGATACGCAGTATTTT. The rearrangement uses TRBV29-1 and TRBJ2-3; TRBD2 matches at 12 bases. Trimming took 4 bases from V and 3 from J; bases not matched to a gene: 5. Germline loops: CDR1 SQVTM, CDR2 ANQGSEA. The CDR3 contains 15 residues.

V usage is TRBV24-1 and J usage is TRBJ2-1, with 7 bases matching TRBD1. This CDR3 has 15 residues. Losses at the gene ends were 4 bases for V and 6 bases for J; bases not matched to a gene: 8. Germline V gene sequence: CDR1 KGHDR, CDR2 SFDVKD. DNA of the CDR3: TGTGCCACCAGTGACCATGACAGGGTCCTCAATGAGCAGTTCTTC. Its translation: CATSDHDRVLNEQFF.

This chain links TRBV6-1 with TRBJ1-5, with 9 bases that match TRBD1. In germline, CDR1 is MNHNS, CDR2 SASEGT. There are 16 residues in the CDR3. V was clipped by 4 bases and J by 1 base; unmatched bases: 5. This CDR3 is CASSGTGTGSNQPQHF. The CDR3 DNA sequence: TGTGCCAGCAGTGGGACCGGGACAGGGAGCAATCAGCCCCAGCATTTT.

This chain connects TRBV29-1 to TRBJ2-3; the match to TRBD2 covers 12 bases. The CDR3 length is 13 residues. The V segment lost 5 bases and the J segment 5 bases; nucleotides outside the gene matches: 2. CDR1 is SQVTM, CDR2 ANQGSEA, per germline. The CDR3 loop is CSVQLAGGDTQYF. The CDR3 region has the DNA TGCAGCGTTCAACTAGCGGGAGGAGATACGCAGTATTTT.

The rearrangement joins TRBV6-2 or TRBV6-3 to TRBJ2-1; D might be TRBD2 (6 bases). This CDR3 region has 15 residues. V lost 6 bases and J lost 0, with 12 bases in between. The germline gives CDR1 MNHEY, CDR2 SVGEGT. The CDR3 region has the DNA TGTGCCAGCAGCCACGGGGGTAACTCCTACAATGAGCAGTTCTTC. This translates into CASSHGGNSYNEQFF.

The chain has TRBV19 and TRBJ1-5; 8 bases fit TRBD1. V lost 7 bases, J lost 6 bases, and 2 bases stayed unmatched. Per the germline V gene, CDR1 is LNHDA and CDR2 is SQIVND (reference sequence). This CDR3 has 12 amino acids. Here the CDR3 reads CASTQGAQPQHF. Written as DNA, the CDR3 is TGTGCCAGTACCCAGGGGGCTCAGCCCCAGCATTTT.

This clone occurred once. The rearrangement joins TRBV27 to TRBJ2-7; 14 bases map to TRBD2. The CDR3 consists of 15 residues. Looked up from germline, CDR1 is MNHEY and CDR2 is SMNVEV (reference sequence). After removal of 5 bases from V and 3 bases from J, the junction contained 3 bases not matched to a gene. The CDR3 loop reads CASSTGTSGSYEQYF. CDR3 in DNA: TGTGCCAGCAGTACTGGGACTAGCGGGAGCTACGAGCAGTACTTC.

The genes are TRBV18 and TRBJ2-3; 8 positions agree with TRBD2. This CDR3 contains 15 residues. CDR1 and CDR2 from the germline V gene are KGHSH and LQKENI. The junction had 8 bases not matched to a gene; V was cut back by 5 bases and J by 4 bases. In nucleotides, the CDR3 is TGTGCCAGCTCAATCCCCACGGGAGGGCCAGATACGCAGTATTTT. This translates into CASSIPTGGPDTQYF.

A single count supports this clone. CDR3 residues: CATSRAGTRRGRNQPQHF. Here the CDR3 DNA reads TGTGCCACCAGCAGAGCCGGGACCCGTCGGGGTCGGAATCAGCCCCAGCATTTT. The chain combines TRBV15 with TRBJ1-5; a possible D gene is TRBD1 (5 bases). V was cut by 1 base and J by 4 bases, with 20 bases left in between. The CDR3 consists of 18 residues. Germline values: CDR1 LNHNV, CDR2 YYDKDF (reference sequence).